Here is one T cell receptor (beta chain) with its context. Germline CDR1 LGHNA, CDR2 YNFKEQ. Deletions cut 4 bases from V and 6 bases from J, with 17 bases between. This CDR3 has 15 amino acids. Under the authors' procedure: Reference gene primers were amplified, and this amplification served to estimate nucleated cell counts. Using immunoSEQ multiplex PCR, the repertoire was profiled, and TCRdb retains in-frame clones only, with some absent. For V, J and clone size, that table is used; D and trimming come from the DNA. Here the sample spans roughly 50,000 clones, 83% being singletons. These data originate in a study of blood T cell repertoires in COVID-19. Looking at the study overall: Researchers got acute and convalescent COVID-19 samples from the United States, Italy and Spain.

The clonotype was recovered from a human donor in a cohort sampled during active COVID-19. Material for sequencing was peripheral blood. The chain links TRBV4-2 to TRBJ2-3; TRBD2 might be the D (6 bases). This CDR3 reads CASSPDGGVVDTQYF. The DNA for the CDR3 is TGTGCCAGCAGCCCCGATGGCGGGGTTGTGGATACGCAGTATTTT.